A selection of T cell receptor beta chains follows, all from one sample in a study of control samples from healthy donors and cancer patients. Clones were sequenced by immunoSEQ multiplex PCR, and TCRdb holds only the in-frame ones, with some missing. The sample lists some 120,000 clones, 93% seen once, with more than 1.5% in the top ten. Material for sequencing was PBMCs. These receptors were obtained from a man in his fifties or sixties with head and neck cancer. Both conserved end residues are part of each CDR3. The D gene is left open where the match is weak. Only some rows state a clone size, as once, few, many or a class for expanded clones.

length	D	V	size	J	DNA	CDR3
14	TRBD1	TRBV18	NA	TRBJ2-7	TGTGCCAGCTCACCAAGACAGGGCCTCTACGAGCAGTACTTC	CASSPRQGLYEQYF
14	NA	TRBV7-8	few	TRBJ1-5	TGTGCCAGCAGCTTAAAGGGGAAACATCAGCCCCAGCATTTT	CASSLKGKHQPQHF
18	TRBD1	TRBV6-1	NA	TRBJ1-6	TGTGCCAGCAGTGTTCGACAGGGGAGTTCTGCATCAAATTCACCCCTCCACTTT	CASSVRQGSSASNSPLHF
12	NA	TRBV12-3/TRBV12-4	NA	TRBJ2-5	TGTGCCAGCAGTTATAAGCTGGGGACCCAGTACTTC	CASSYKLGTQYF
15	TRBD1	TRBV18	NA	TRBJ1-2	TGTGCCAGCTCACCAGGGACAGTAGCTAACTATGGCTACACCTTC	CASSPGTVANYGYTF
14	NA	TRBV6-5	NA	TRBJ2-2	TGTGCCAGCAGTTACTCGACGGCGACCGGGGAGCTGTTTTTT	CASSYSTATGELFF
15	NA	TRBV5-1	once	TRBJ2-1	TGCGCCAGCAGTAGTACAGGACGCCCGTACAATGAGCAGTTCTTC	CASSSTGRPYNEQFF
14	TRBD1	TRBV14	NA	TRBJ1-5	TGTGCCAGCAGCCAACAGGGGGCAGGTCAGCCCCAGCATTTT	CASSQQGAGQPQHF
13	NA	TRBV29-1	NA	TRBJ1-3	TGCAGCGTCTCCCACAGCTCTGGAAACACCATATATTTT	CSVSHSSGNTIYF
17	NA	TRBV11-2	NA	TRBJ2-2	TGTGCCAGCAGCTTAGATCCCCTGCGACACCGGACCGGGGAGCTGTTTTTT	CASSLDPLRHRTGELFF
13	NA	TRBV4-2	NA	TRBJ2-7	TGTGCCAGCAGCCAAGGACAGATCTACGAGCAGTACTTC	CASSQGQIYEQYF
19	NA	TRBV21-1	NA	TRBJ1-5	TGTGCCAGCAGCAAGCTAGAGAAACTCCCGGTACAGATGAATCAGCCCCAGCATTTT	CASSKLEKLPVQMNQPQHF
15	TRBD1	TRBV28	NA	TRBJ2-7	TGTGCCAGCAGTTTAGGGGAACAGGGGAGTCGCGAGCAGTACTTC	CASSLGEQGSREQYF
13	NA	TRBV28	NA	TRBJ1-1	TGTGCCAGCAGTTCTTGGGAGAACACTGAAGCTTTCTTT	CASSSWENTEAFF
11	NA	TRBV10-3	NA	TRBJ2-7	TGTGCCATCAGTGAACTGGGCGAGCAGTACTTC	CAISELGEQYF
15	NA	TRBV11-2	NA	TRBJ1-2	TGTGCCAGCAGCTACGACGGGAGTCTTTTGAGAGGCTACACCTTC	CASSYDGSLLRGYTF
12	TRBD1	TRBV11-2	NA	TRBJ2-5	TGTGCCAGCAGCCGGGACAGGGGTCTTACGTACTTC	CASSRDRGLTYF
13	NA	TRBV12-3/TRBV12-4	NA	TRBJ1-3	TGTGCCAGCAGACCGAGCTCTGGAAACACCATATATTTT	CASRPSSGNTIYF
14	NA	TRBV7-9	NA	TRBJ2-2	TGTGCCAGCAGCTTCGGCGGCAACACCGGGGAGCTGTTTTTT	CASSFGGNTGELFF
13	NA	TRBV7-9	NA	TRBJ1-2	TGTGCCAGCAGCCAAGGGGAGGGAGGTGGCTACACCTTC	CASSQGEGGGYTF
15	NA	TRBV6-5	once	TRBJ2-7	TGTGCCAGCAGTTACTCTCCCCGGAGGGCCTACGAGCAGTACTTC	CASSYSPRRAYEQYF
13	NA	TRBV19	NA	TRBJ1-2	TGTGCCAGTAGAAGGGTGGGATTCTATGGCTACACCTTC	CASRRVGFYGYTF
14	NA	TRBV6-5	NA	TRBJ1-2	TGTGCCAGCAGTTTGGCCCCAGCCTTCTATGGCTACACCTTC	CASSLAPAFYGYTF
14	NA	TRBV6-5	NA	TRBJ1-2	TGTGCCAGCAGGAGGGACTTCTCTAACTATGGCTACACCTTC	CASRRDFSNYGYTF